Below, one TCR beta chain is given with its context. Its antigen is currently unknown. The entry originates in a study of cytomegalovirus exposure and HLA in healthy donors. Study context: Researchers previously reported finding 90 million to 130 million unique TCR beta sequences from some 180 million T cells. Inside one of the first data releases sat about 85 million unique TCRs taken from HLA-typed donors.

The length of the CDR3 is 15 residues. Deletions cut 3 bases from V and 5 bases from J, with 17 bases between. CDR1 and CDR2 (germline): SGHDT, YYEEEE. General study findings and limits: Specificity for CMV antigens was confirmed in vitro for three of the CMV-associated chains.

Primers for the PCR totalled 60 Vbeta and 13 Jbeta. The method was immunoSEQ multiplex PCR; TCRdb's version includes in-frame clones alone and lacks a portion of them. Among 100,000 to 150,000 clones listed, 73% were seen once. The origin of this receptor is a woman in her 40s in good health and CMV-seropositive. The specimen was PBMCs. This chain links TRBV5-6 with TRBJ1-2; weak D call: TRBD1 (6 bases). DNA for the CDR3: TGTGCCAGCAGCTGGGGGCAAGGACTGACGTATGGCTACACCTTC. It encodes CASSWGQGLTYGYTF.